This section outlines one T cell receptor beta chain sequence together with its context. Its cognate antigen is unknown. This record comes from a study of graft-versus-host responses after intestinal transplantation. Study in general: Transplant recipients had multivisceral, liver-intestinal, or isolated intestinal grafts.

Findings and limits, study-wide: Early HvG declines after transplant were associated with peak circulating GvH clone levels. Marrow from the recipient contained GvH clones, some of which had appeared first in ileum or blood. In patients with graft-donor T cell macrochimerism, allograft graft-versus-host to host-versus-graft clonal ratios were high.

This CDR3 comprises 15 residues. Trimming left V 1 base short and J 7 bases short, with 14 bases between. Per germline, CDR1 SGHAT and CDR2 FQNNGV. Sequencing was performed with immunoSEQ multiplex PCR; in TCRdb, only in-frame clones are kept and a portion is missing. This sample has tens of thousands of clones, with over 75% found just once. The chain is built from TRBV11-2 and TRBJ2-1, with a tentative D call TRBD2 (5 bases). Sequenced material: unstimulated CD8+ T cells sorted from spleen or lymph node cells, taken before intestinal transplant. This receptor was taken from a human donor who received an intestinal transplant. The CDR3 spells CASSLGESSGNEQFF. The CDR3 DNA sequence: TGTGCCAGCAGCTTAGGGGAGTCGTCGGGGAATGAGCAGTTCTTC.